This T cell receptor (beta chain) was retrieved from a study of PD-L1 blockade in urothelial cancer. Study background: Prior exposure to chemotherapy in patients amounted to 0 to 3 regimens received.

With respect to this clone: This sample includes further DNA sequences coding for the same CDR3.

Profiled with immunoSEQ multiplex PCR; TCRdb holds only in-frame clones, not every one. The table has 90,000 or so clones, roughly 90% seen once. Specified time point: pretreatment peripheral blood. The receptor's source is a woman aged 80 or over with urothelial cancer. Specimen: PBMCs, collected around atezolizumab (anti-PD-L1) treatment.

The chain's CDR3 is CASSYSQGNYGYTF. The CDR3, as DNA: TGTGCCAGCAGTTACTCGCAGGGGAACTATGGCTACACCTTC. The chain has TRBV6-6 and TRBJ1-2; D is possibly TRBD1 (6 bases). The ends were cut back, 0 bases at V and 2 bases at J, with 7 bases in the middle. CDR1 and CDR2 from the germline V gene are MNHNY and SVGAGI (reference sequence). This CDR3 contains 14 residues.